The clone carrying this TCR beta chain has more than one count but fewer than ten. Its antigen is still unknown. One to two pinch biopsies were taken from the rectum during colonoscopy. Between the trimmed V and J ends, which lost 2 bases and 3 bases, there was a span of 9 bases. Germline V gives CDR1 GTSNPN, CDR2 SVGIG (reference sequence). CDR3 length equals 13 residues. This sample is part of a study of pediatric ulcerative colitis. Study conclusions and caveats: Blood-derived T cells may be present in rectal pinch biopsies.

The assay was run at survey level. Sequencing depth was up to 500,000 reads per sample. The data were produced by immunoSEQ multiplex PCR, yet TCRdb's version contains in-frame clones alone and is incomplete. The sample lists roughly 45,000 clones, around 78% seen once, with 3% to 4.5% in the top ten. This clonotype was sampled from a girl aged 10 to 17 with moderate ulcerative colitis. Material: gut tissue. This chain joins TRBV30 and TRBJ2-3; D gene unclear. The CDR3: CAWSPFLTDTQYF. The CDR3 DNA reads TGTGCCTGGAGTCCATTCTTGACAGATACGCAGTATTTT.